These 10 T cell receptor beta chains came from one sample sequenced in a study of identical twins. One entry per CDR3 protein results from TCRdb running MiXCR on the 5' RACE reads. The table lists about 690,000 distinct CDR3 sequences, roughly 20% of them singletons. The same data also went into a second study, on T cells expressing NK-cell markers.

The sequenced sample consisted of PBMCs. All receptors come from a woman aged 18-30 years in good health.

This clonotype was picked up a small number of times. This rearrangement joins TRBV27 to TRBJ2-2, with D unclear. Germline V gives CDR1 MNHEY, CDR2 SMNVEV (reference sequence). The CDR3 covers 15 residues. V lost 7 bases, J lost 0 bases, and 12 bases lay in between. CDR3 residues: CASTTRRTNTGELFF. The CDR3 DNA sequence: TGTGCCAGCACGACCCGCAGGACGAACACCGGGGAGCTGTTTTTT.

V usage is TRBV6-1 and J usage is TRBJ1-2, with a tentative D call TRBD1 (6 bases). The V end lost 1 base, the J end lost 4 bases, and 22 bases lay between the germline ends. Germline V gene data show CDR1 as MNHNS and CDR2 as SASEGT. There are 18 residues in the CDR3. The CDR3 loop reads CASSEVFFSYDRPYGYTF. DNA for the CDR3: TGTGCCAGCAGTGAAGTATTTTTTTCGTACGACAGGCCCTATGGCTACACCTTC.

This clonotype was seen a few times. The chain joins TRBV6-2 or TRBV6-3 to TRBJ2-1, with D possibly matching TRBD1 (5 bases). V lost 4 bases to trimming and J lost 3 bases, with 19 bases between them. CDR1 is MNHEY, CDR2 SVGEGT, per germline. The CDR3 covers 17 residues. This chain's CDR3 is CASSWNLGAADYNEQFF. The CDR3 bases are TGTGCCAGCAGTTGGAACCTAGGGGCTGCGGACTACAATGAGCAGTTCTTC.

The sample holds a few counts of this clonotype. CDR3 region: CATSGLNRFGYTF. The CDR3 DNA is TGTGCCACCAGCGGCCTAAACAGGTTTGGCTACACCTTC. The V gene is TRBV15, the J gene TRBJ1-2; TRBD1 might be the D (5 bases). Per germline, CDR1 LNHNV and CDR2 YYDKDF (reference sequence). V gave up 5 bases and J gave up 7 bases, with 14 bases separating them. The CDR3 spans 13 residues. Complete variable domain (other parts from reference TRBV15 and TRBJ1-2): DAMVIQNPRYQVTQFGKPVTLSCSQTLNHNVMYWYQQKSSQAPKLLFHYYDKDFNNEADTPDNFQSRRPNTSFCFLDIRSPGLGDTAMYLCATSGLNRFGYTFGSGTRLTVV.

This clonotype was observed many times. The V gene is TRBV20-1, the J gene TRBJ2-3; 9 bases map to TRBD1. With V trimmed by 1 base and J by 1 base, 3 bases remained unmatched. The CDR3 has 15 amino acids. Looked up from germline, CDR1 is DFQATT and CDR2 is SNEGSKA (reference sequence). CDR3 amino acids: CSARAWTGGTDTQYF. In DNA form, the CDR3 reads TGCAGTGCTAGAGCCTGGACAGGGGGCACAGATACGCAGTATTTT.

The rearrangement uses TRBV12-3 or TRBV12-4 and TRBJ2-1; TRBD2 is a possible D gene (5 bases). V gave up 6 bases and J gave up 3 bases, with 18 bases separating them. There are 16 residues in the CDR3. This chain's CDR3 is CASSLSAIAYYNEQFF. In DNA, the CDR3 is TGTGCCAGCAGCCTTTCGGCTATAGCGTACTACAATGAGCAGTTCTTC.

In its sample, this clonotype was seen a few times. The chain has TRBV11-2 and TRBJ2-7, with a possible D match to TRBD2 (6 bases). Trimming took 1 base from V and 2 from J, leaving 12 bases between them. Germline V gives CDR1 SGHAT, CDR2 FQNNGV. This CDR3 region has 15 residues. CDR3 region: CASSLVGGETYEQYF. The CDR3 bases are TGTGCCAGCAGCTTAGTAGGAGGGGAGACCTACGAGCAGTACTTC.

This clonotype has only a few counts. This chain uses TRBV10-3 with TRBJ2-7; D remains ambiguous. V was trimmed by 2 bases and J by 1 base, leaving 12 bases between them. From germline, CDR1 is ENHRY and CDR2 SYGVKD. The CDR3 runs to 15 residues. The chain's CDR3 is CAISEIRALSYEQYF. CDR3 in DNA: TGTGCCATCAGTGAGATCCGGGCGCTGTCCTACGAGCAGTACTTC.

This clonotype has more than one count but fewer than ten. This chain uses TRBV20-1 with TRBJ1-2, with TRBD1 as a possible D gene (5 bases). V dropped 3 bases and J dropped 7 bases, with 18 bases sitting between them. CDR1 is DFQATT, CDR2 SNEGSKA, per germline (reference sequence). This CDR3 has 14 amino acids. The DNA of the CDR3 is TGCAGTGCTAGTGAGGGACGGCTAATTAGTGGCTACACCTTC. It yields the protein CSASEGRLISGYTF.

This chain's CDR3 is CSVLPGTPGTEAFF. CDR3 in DNA: TGCAGCGTGCTACCAGGTACCCCGGGGACTGAAGCTTTCTTT. The chain joins TRBV29-1 to TRBJ1-1; D call uncertain. The germline V gene has CDR1 SQVTM and CDR2 ANQGSEA. V dropped 6 bases and J dropped 5 bases, with 19 bases sitting between them. CDR3 length: 14 residues. Together with reference TRBV29-1 and TRBJ1-1, the CDR3 gives the full variable domain: SAVISQKPSRDICQRGTSLTIQCQVDSQVTMMFWYRQQPGQSLTLIATANQGSEATYESGFVIDKFPISRPNLTFSTLTVSNMSPEDSSIYLCSVLPGTPGTEAFFGQGTRLTVV.